This TCR beta chain was found in a study of blood T cells in healthy people across ages. There were at least 6 micrograms of total RNA extracted from every sample. Primers used in a second PCR of about 6 to 11 cycles were a sample-barcoded 5' primer and a J-beta primer mix. TCRdb re-analysed the 5' RACE reads in MiXCR, keeping a single row per CDR3 protein. In the table there are just under 550,000 distinct CDR3 sequences, 24% of which are singletons. This CDR3 comprises 15 residues. CDR1 and CDR2 from the germline V gene are DFQATT and SNEGSKA (reference sequence). Trimming pared 0 bases from V and 0 bases from J, leaving 6 bases between. The same sample was also studied in work on T cells of mothers and their children. That investigation notes: During the second PCR, the M1S primer introduced sample barcodes along with 2-4 random nucleotides. No T cell clones of persistent microchimeric origin were detected.

The chain couples TRBV20-1 to TRBJ2-6; D gene unclear. Sequencing was done on a sample of blood. This receptor was identified in a boy younger than 18 in good health. Here the CDR3 reads CSARDRLSGANVLTF. The CDR3, as DNA: TGCAGTGCTAGAGACAGGCTCTCTGGGGCCAACGTCCTGACTTTC.